This TCR beta chain was identified in a study of blood T cell repertoires in COVID-19. TCRdb's table, derived via immunoSEQ multiplex PCR, lists solely in-frame clones and lacks some. This repertoire shows roughly 180,000 clones, more than 75% found once; its top ten account for roughly 5.4%. Details on this clone: One end of the junction varies from germline; a read error may be responsible.

CDR3 length equals 14 residues. CDR1 and CDR2 from the germline V gene are KGHSH and LQKENI. Sequenced input: peripheral blood. The chain employs TRBV18 and TRBJ2-7; the match to TRBD1 covers 7 bases. This clonotype was obtained from a woman in her fifties or sixties with COVID-19, enrolled during active disease. CDR3 protein: CASSPNTDRPQLGF. DNA of the CDR3: TGTGCCAGCTCACCAAACACGGACAGGCCCCAGCTAGGGTTC.